This T cell receptor (beta chain) was profiled in a study of blood T cells in healthy people across ages (dated by TCRdb to 2013 to 2016). Study-level background: In model experiments, template switching captured about one uniquely barcoded TCR beta cDNA molecule for every two T cells. Age-related changes in TCR beta repertoire diversity were measured in the study by deep sequencing normalized with unique cDNA molecular identifiers. The donors were split into four age groups: young (average 16 years), middle-aged (about 40), aged (roughly 68) and long-lived (roughly 77). To avoid experimental bias, donors of different ages were spread randomly across the sequencing lanes. Using the same blood draw, the study looked at two additional independent replicas of 1 million unique cDNA reads for two donors, one aged 18 to 30 and the other aged 80 or older.

The approximately 39 donors, aged 6 to 90 years, were systemically healthy Caucasian individuals from Russia. Each donor gave ten milliliters of peripheral blood, drawn into EDTA-treated Vacutainer tubes. PBMCs were isolated by Ficoll-Paque density-gradient centrifugation, with at least 6 million obtained per sample. Trizol reagent was used to extract total RNA from the PBMCs, yielding at least 5.5 micrograms per sample. Naive CD45RAhigh/CD27high T cell percentages were measured by flow cytometry on a PBMC aliquot from every donor. Library prep was done by 5' RACE. This sample was sequenced with an Illumina HiSeq 2500. A second PCR of about 6 to 11 cycles was performed with a sample-barcoded 5' primer and a J-beta primer mix. Each TCR beta cDNA molecule received a unique molecular identifier from a template-switch 5' adaptor carrying 12 random nucleotides. Each sample yielded at least 2.5 million CDR3-containing paired-end reads. First-strand cDNA was synthesized from all RNA with the Mint cDNA synthesis kit, primed by a TRBC-specific oligonucleotide. Following uracil-DNA glycosylase treatment, all cDNA underwent a first 18-cycle PCR with the universal primers M1SS and BC2_uni_R. Turning to the authors' computational methods: Normalization of each sample was performed by random selection of 1 million high-quality reads, each carrying a distinct molecular identifier. Reads with shared molecular identifiers were discarded instead of being binned into consensus sequences. MiTCR, set to a Q25 quality threshold and the strictest error-elimination algorithm, was used for CDR3 identification, clonotype clustering and error correction. Lower-bound total TCR beta diversity was estimated with a nonparametric unseen species model using Euler transformation. TCRdb redid the processing of the public reads, applying fastp at Q25 and MiXCR, and retained in-frame beta chains. One record per CDR3 amino acid sequence lists the most common genes and DNA. The V and J calls here are based on TCRdb, not the publication. Counted in this sample were 730,000 or so distinct CDR3 sequences; 35% to 45% of them appeared once. The ten largest clonotypes hold 20% to 25% of the sample.

From its cysteine to its phenylalanine, the CDR3 spans 14 amino acids. Left in the record is the CDR3 DNA by itself, 42 bases read in frame from the first base. The germline ends are 12 bases apart after V is trimmed by 2 bases and J by 7 bases. CDR1 and CDR2 (LNHNV, YYDKDF) derive from the germline V gene (reference sequence). General findings and caveats noted by the study authors: Compared with the aged group, the long-lived group had more naive CD4+ T cells, fewer expanded clones and increased TCR diversity, suggesting age selection. Donor CMV infection status was unknown, potentially confounding age-related changes in expanded clonotypes. Estimates of total diversity from one million sequenced T cells were regarded as lower bounds and underestimates. Since profiling was done on bulk unsorted PBMCs, naive and antigen-experienced compartments could not be conclusively compared. Observed TCR beta diversity per million T cells fell roughly linearly with age, and a significant reduction was already apparent by age roughly 40. A strong correlation was found between observed TCR beta diversity and the percentage of naive T cells measured by flow cytometry.

In the case of this clonotype: Its cognate antigen has yet to be identified. No base-level quality is on record; no much larger clone is a single base apart.

The sequenced material came from blood. The receptor was derived from an older woman in good health. The rearranged segments are TRBV15 and TRBJ2-1, with the identity of the D gene unclear. DNA sequence: TGTGCCACCAGCAGACCGATTCTGGTTAATGAGCAGTTCTTC. Its translation is CATSRPILVNEQFF.